This entry features one TCR beta chain sequence. This entry comes from a study of TIL therapy for anti-PD-1-resistant metastatic lung cancer. Germline V CDR1 and CDR2: MNHNS, SASEGT. The CDR3 covers 15 residues. Germline trimming cut 6 bases from V and 7 bases from J; bases unmatched to any gene: 11. The libraries were made with immunoSEQ v3. Repertoires were generated with immunoSEQ multiplex PCR, while TCRdb's copy carries only in-frame clones and drops some. Here the sample spans 40,000 to 60,000 clones, around 80% being singletons. Time point described: pre-treatment sample, taken before nivolumab and TIL therapy.

The sequencing used blood, collected at baseline. The sequence was collected from a woman between 30 and 79 years old with non-small cell lung cancer. The chain couples TRBV6-1 to TRBJ1-4, with 7 positions matching TRBD1. This CDR3 is CASSQGWTGSEKLFF. The CDR3 DNA reads as TGTGCCAGCAGCCAGGGGTGGACAGGTTCTGAAAAACTGTTTTTT.